The T cell receptor beta chain described here comes from a study of CD8 T cells in ankylosing spondylitis. TCRdb reanalysed the 5' RACE reads using MiXCR and keeps one entry per CDR3 protein. The sample lists 150,000 to 200,000 distinct CDR3 sequences, 13% occurring once. This clonotype was recorded many times. The sequence was obtained from a female donor with ankylosing spondylitis or in good health (not recorded which). Sequencing input: blood, either unsorted or a sorted T cell fraction (not recorded which).

In nucleotides, the CDR3 is TGTGCCAGCAGCGTAGGGGACAGCAATCAGCCCCAGCATTTT. Its translation is CASSVGDSNQPQHF. The rearrangement links TRBV9 to TRBJ1-5, with D perhaps matching TRBD1 (5 bases). V was cut by 0 bases and J by 1 base, with 5 bases left in between. This CDR3 is built from 14 residues. Germline CDR1 reads SGDLS; CDR2 reads YYNGEE.